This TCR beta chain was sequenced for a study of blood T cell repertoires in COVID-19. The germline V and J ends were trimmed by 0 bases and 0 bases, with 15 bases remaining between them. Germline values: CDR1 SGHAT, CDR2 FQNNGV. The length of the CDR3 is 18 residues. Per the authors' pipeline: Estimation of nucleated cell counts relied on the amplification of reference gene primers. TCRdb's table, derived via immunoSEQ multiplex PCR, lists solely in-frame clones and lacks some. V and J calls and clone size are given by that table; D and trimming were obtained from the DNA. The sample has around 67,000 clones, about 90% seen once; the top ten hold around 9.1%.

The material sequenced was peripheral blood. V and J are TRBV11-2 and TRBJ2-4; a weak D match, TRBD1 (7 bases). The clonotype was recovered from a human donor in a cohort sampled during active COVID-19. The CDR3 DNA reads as TGTGCCAGCAGCTTAGATCGTGGAGGGGGCTTAGCCAAAAACATTCAGTACTTC. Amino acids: CASSLDRGGGLAKNIQYF.